The text below deals with one T cell receptor beta chain. This entry belongs to a study of Ad26.COV2.S vaccination and SARS-CoV-2 variants. Study background: The trial was COV1001 and the donor's arm was Ad26.COV2.S.

The CDR3 runs to 16 residues. Germline V gene sequence: CDR1 ENHRY, CDR2 SYGVKD. Trimming shortened V by 0 bases and J by 0 bases, and 11 bases separated the two germline ends. Only in-frame clones appear in the TCRdb table, and some are missing; sequencing was by immunoSEQ multiplex PCR. Of roughly 240,000 clones in the sample, more than 75% were seen once. Noted treatment: roughly 18 received Ad26.COV2.S at low or high dose, single or two shots; 5 received placebo; per-sample allocation not given. It was on day 63 after the first vaccine or placebo injection that samples were taken. The V gene is TRBV10-3, the J gene TRBJ1-1; D unresolved. This TCR was recovered from a person aged 18-60 years who received the Ad26.COV2.S COVID-19 vaccine or a placebo. Sample: peripheral blood, taken in a trial of Ad26.COV2.S vaccine versus placebo. CDR3 in DNA: TGTGCCATCAGTGAGTCCCGGGTCAGAATGAACACTGAAGCTTTCTTT. This translates into CAISESRVRMNTEAFF.